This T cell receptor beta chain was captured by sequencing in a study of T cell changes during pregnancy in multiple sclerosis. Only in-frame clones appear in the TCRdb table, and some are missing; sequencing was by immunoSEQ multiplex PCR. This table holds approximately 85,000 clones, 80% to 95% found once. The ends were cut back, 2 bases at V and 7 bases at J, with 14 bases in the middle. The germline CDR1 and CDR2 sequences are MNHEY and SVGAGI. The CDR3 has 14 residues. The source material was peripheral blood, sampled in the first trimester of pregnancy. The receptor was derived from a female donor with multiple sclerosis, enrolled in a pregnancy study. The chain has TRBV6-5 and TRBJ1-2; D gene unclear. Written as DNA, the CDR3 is TGTGCCAGCAGTTACGCCTTAGCCGGGAGTGGCTACACCTTC. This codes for CASSYALAGSGYTF.